The clone carrying this T cell receptor beta chain was counted a single time. Per the authors' pipeline: By means of reference gene primer amplification, nucleated cell counts were estimated. The method was immunoSEQ multiplex PCR; TCRdb's version includes in-frame clones alone and lacks a portion of them. That table supplies the V and J calls and clone size; D and trimming were determined from the DNA. The repertoire holds approximately 85,000 clones, with roughly 89% as singletons. The CDR3 sequence is 14 residues long. V was clipped by 0 bases and J by 1 base, with 5 bases between them. CDR1 is WNHNN and CDR2 is SYGVQD in the germline V gene (reference sequence). This specimen comes from a study of blood T cell repertoires in COVID-19. Study in general: Italy, Spain and the United States were the sources of the convalescent and acute COVID-19 samples. The cDNA or gDNA used as material had been derived from T cells, B-cell-depleted T cells, or PBMCs.

Sequencing was done on a sample of peripheral blood. The chain is built from TRBV10-1 and TRBJ2-3; D may be TRBD1 (5 bases). The receptor comes from a woman aged 80 or over with active or convalescent COVID-19. CDR3 coding DNA: TGCGCCAGCAGTGAGTCGACAGGCACAGATACGCAGTATTTT. As protein: CASSESTGTDTQYF.